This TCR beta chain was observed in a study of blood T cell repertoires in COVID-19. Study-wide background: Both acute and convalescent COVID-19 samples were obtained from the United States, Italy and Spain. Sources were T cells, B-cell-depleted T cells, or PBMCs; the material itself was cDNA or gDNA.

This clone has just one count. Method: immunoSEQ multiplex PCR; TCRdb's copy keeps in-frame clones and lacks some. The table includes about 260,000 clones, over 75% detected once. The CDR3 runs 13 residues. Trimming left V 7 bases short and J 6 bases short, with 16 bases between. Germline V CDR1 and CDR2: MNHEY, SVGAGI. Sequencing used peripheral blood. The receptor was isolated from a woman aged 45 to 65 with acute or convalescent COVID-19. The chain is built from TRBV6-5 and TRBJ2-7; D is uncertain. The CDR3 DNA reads TGTGCCAGCAAAATCTCATCGGTCGGCGAGCAGTACTTC. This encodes CASKISSVGEQYF.